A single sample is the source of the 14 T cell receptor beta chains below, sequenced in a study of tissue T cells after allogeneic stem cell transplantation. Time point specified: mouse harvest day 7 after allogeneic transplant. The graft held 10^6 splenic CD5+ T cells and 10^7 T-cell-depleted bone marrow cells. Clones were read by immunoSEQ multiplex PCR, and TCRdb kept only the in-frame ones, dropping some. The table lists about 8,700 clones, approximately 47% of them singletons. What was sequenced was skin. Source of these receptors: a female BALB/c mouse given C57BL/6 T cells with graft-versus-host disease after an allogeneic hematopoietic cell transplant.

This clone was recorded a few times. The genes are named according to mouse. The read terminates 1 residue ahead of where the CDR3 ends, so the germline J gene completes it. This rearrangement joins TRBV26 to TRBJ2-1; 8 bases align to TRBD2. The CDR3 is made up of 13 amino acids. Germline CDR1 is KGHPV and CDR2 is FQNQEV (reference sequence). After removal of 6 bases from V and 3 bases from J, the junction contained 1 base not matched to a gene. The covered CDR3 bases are TGTGCCAGCAGAGACTGGGGCTATGCTGAGCAGTTC. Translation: CASRDWGYAEQF. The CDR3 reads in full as CASRDWGYAEQFF.

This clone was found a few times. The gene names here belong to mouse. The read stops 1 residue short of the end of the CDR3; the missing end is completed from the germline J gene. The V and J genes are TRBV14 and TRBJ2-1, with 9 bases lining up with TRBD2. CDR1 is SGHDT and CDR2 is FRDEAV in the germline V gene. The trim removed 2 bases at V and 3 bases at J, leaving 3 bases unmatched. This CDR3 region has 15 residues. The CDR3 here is CASSFWGGAYAEQFF. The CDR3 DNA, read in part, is TGTGCCAGCAGTTTTTGGGGGGGCGCCTATGCTGAGCAGTTC.

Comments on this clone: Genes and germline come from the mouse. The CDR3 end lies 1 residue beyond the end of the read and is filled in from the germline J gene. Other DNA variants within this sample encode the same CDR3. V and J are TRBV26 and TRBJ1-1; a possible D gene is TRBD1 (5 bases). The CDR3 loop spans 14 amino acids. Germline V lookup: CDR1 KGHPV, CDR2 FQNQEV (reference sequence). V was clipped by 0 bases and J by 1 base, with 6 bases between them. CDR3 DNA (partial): TGTGCCAGCAGTCTGTCGCAGGGAAACACAGAAGTCTTC. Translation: CASSLSQGNTEVF. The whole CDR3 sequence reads CASSLSQGNTEVFF.

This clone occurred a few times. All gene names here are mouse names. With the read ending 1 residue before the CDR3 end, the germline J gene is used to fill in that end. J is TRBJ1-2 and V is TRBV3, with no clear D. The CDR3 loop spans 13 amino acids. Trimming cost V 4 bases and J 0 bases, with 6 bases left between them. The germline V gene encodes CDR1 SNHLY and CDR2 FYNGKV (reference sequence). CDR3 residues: CASSYGTNSDYTF. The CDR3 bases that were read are TGTGCCAGCAGCTACGGGACAAACTCCGACTACACC.

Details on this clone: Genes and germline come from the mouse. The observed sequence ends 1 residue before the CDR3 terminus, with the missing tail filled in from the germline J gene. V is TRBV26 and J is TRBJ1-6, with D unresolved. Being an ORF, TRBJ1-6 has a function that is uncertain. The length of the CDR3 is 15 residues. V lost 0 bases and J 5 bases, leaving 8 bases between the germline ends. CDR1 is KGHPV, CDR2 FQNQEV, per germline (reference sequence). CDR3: CASSLSTQNNSPLYF. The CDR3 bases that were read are TGTGCCAGCAGTCTGTCGACACAAAATAATTCGCCCCTCTAC.

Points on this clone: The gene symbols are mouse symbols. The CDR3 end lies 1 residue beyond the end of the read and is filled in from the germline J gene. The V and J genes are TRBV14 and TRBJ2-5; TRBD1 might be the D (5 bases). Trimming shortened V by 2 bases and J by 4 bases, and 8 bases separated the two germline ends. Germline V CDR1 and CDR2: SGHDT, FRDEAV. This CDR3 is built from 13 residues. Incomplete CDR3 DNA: TGTGCCAGCAGTTTAGACAGAAAAGACACCCAGTAC. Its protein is CASSLDRKDTQY. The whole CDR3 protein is CASSLDRKDTQYF.

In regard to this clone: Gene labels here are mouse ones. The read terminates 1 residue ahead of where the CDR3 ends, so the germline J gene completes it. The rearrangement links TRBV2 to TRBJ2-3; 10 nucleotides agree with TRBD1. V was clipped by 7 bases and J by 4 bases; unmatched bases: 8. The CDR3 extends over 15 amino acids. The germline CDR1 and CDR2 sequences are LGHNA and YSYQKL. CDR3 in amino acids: CASNPPGQGTETLYF. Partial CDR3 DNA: TGTGCCAGCAACCCCCCGGGACAGGGGACAGAAACGCTGTAT.

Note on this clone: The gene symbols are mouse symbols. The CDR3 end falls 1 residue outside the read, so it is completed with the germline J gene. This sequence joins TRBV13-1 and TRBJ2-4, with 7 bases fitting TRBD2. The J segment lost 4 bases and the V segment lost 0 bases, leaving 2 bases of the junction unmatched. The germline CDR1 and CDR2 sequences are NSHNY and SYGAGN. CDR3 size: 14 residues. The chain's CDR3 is CASSDATGENTLYF. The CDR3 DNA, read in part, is TGTGCCAGCAGTGATGCAACTGGGGAAAACACCTTGTAC.

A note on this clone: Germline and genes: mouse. CDR3 region: CASSQWDKNTGQLYF. The sequenced part of the CDR3 DNA is TGTGCCAGCAGCCAATGGGACAAAAACACCGGGCAGCTCTAC. The rearrangement joins TRBV5 to TRBJ2-2; perhaps TRBD1 as D (6 bases). Sequencing ends 1 residue short of the CDR3 end; the germline J gene provides the rest. CDR3 length equals 15 residues. Germline CDR1 LGHNA, CDR2 YNLKQL (reference sequence). The germline V and J ends were trimmed by 2 bases and 1 base, with 8 bases remaining between them.

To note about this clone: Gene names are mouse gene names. This CDR3 is CASNQGDTEVFF. Partial CDR3 DNA: TGTGCCAGCAACCAGGGGGACACAGAAGTCTTC. This chain connects TRBV13-1 to TRBJ1-1; TRBD1 agrees at 7 bases. Read sequence stops 1 residue before the CDR3 end, and the germline J gene provides the missing end. The CDR3 has 12 residues. The trim removed 6 bases at V and 3 bases at J, leaving 2 bases unmatched. Germline lookup yields CDR1 NSHNY and CDR2 SYGAGN.

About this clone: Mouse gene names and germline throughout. Here the CDR3 reads CASSLRGISGNTLYF. The sequenced part of the CDR3 DNA is TGTGCCAGCAGCTTAAGGGGGATTTCTGGAAATACGCTCTAT. The V gene is TRBV3, the J gene TRBJ1-3; D possibly corresponds to TRBD1 (6 bases). The read terminates 1 residue ahead of where the CDR3 ends, so the germline J gene completes it. The CDR3 runs 15 residues. From germline, CDR1 is SNHLY and CDR2 FYNGKV (reference sequence). Trimming removed 2 bases at V and 0 bases at J, with 8 bases between.

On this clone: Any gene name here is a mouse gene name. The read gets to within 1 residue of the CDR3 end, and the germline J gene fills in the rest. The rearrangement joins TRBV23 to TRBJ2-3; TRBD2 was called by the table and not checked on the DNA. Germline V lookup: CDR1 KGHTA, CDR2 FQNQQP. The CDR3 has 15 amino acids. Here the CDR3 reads CSSSPHWGSAETLYF. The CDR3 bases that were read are TGCTCCAGCAGTCCTCACTGGGGTAGTGCAGAAACGCTGTAT.

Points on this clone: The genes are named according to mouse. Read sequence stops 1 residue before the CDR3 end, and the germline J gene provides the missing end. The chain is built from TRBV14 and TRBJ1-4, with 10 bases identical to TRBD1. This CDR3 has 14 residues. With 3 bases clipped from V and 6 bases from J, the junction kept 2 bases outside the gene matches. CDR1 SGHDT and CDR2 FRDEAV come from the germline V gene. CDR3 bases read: TGTGCCAGCAGTTACGGGACAGGGGACGAAAGATTATTT. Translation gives CASSYGTGDERLF. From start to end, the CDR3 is CASSYGTGDERLFF.

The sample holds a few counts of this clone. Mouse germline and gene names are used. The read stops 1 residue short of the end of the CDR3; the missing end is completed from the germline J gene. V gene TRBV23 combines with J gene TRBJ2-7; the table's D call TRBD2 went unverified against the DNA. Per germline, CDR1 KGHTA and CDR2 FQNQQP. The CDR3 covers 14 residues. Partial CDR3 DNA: TGCTCCAGCAGTCATGGGACTGGGGGGATTGAACAGTAC. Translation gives CSSSHGTGGIEQY. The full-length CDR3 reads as CSSSHGTGGIEQYF. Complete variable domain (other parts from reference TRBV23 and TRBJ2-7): DAAVTQKPRYLIKMKGQEAEMKCIPEKGHTAVFWYQQKQSKELKFLIYFQNQQPLDQIDMVKERFSAVCPSSSLCSLGIRTCEAEDSALYLCSSSHGTGGIEQYFGPGTRLTVL.